Each of the 10 T cell receptor beta chains below was sequenced from the same sample in a study of PD-L1 blockade in urothelial cancer. Libraries were prepared by immunoSEQ multiplex PCR; TCRdb keeps only in-frame clonotypes and omits some of them. The profile covers 15,000 to 20,000 clones, with 89% appearing a single time and roughly 12% taken by the ten largest. Time point: pretreatment peripheral blood. The sample here was PBMCs, taken around atezolizumab (anti-PD-L1) treatment. These receptors were collected from a man between 65 and 85 years old with urothelial cancer.

This chain joins TRBV11-1 and TRBJ1-4; 7 bases match TRBD1. Germline loops: CDR1 SGHAT, CDR2 FQDESV (reference sequence). V gave up 3 bases and J gave up 7 bases; unmatched junction bases: 8. This CDR3 region has 15 residues. The chain's CDR3 is CASSLNQQGTEKLFF. DNA for the CDR3: TGTGCCAGCAGCTTGAACCAACAGGGGACTGAAAAACTGTTTTTT.

This chain links TRBV12-5 with TRBJ1-2; D unresolved. Trimming shortened V by 7 bases and J by 4 bases, and 19 bases separated the two germline ends. This CDR3 has 15 residues. Germline CDR1 is LGHNT and CDR2 is FRNRAP. CDR3 region: CASALGETFGYGYTF. The CDR3 DNA reads TGTGCTAGTGCCCTTGGGGAGACTTTTGGCTATGGCTACACCTTC.

This sequence joins TRBV2 and TRBJ2-3; D unresolved. V dropped 9 bases and J dropped 3 bases, with 7 bases sitting between them. CDR3 length: 11 residues. CDR1 SNHLY and CDR2 FYNNEI come from the germline V gene. In nucleotides, the CDR3 is TGTGCCAGGCTGGAGACAGATACGCAGTATTTT. As protein: CARLETDTQYF.

The chain combines TRBV6-4 with TRBJ1-2; D might be TRBD1 (5 bases). The CDR3 runs to 13 residues. The V and J ends lost 6 bases and 2 bases respectively, with 10 bases between them. The germline CDR1 and CDR2 sequences are MRHNA and SNTAGT. CDR3 amino acids: CASSREANYGYTF. In DNA form, the CDR3 reads TGTGCCAGCAGCAGGGAAGCAAACTATGGCTACACCTTC.

With regard to this clone: Other nucleotide sequences in the sample specify the same CDR3. The chain has TRBV18 and TRBJ1-4; TRBD1 matches at 9 bases. The length of the CDR3 is 14 residues. CDR1 and CDR2 from the germline V gene are KGHSH and LQKENI. Losses at the gene ends were 3 bases for V and 5 bases for J; bases not matched to a gene: 1. The CDR3 sequence: CASSPGQGNEKLFF. In DNA, the CDR3 is TGTGCCAGCTCACCGGGACAGGGAAATGAAAAACTGTTTTTT. Combining the CDR3 with reference TRBV18 and TRBJ1-4 gives the whole variable domain NAGVMQNPRHLVRRRGQEARLRCSPMKGHSHVYWYRQLPEEGLKFMVYLQKENIIDESGMPKERFSAEFPKEGPSILRIQQVVRGDSAAYFCASSPGQGNEKLFFGSGTQLSVL.

The V gene is TRBV5-1, the J gene TRBJ1-1; D is perhaps TRBD1 (5 bases). The CDR3 loop spans 14 amino acids. V lost 4 bases and J 1 base, leaving 11 bases between the germline ends. From germline, CDR1 is SGHRS and CDR2 YFSETQ. CDR3 DNA sequence: TGCGCCAGCAGCCAGACAGCTGCGAACACTGAAGCTTTCTTT. Amino acids: CASSQTAANTEAFF.

This clone was seen just once. The rearrangement uses TRBV5-1 and TRBJ1-4; 7 bases map to TRBD1. Germline V CDR1 and CDR2: SGHRS, YFSETQ. V gave up 3 bases and J gave up 8 bases; unmatched junction bases: 10. The CDR3 length is 15 residues. In nucleotides, the CDR3 is TGCGCCAGCAGCTCAGTAACAGGGGCCAGGGAAAAACTGTTTTTT. It encodes CASSSVTGAREKLFF.

This chain connects TRBV10-2 to TRBJ1-4; 7 positions match TRBD1. Trimming cost V 8 bases and J 6 bases; bases outside gene matches: 3. There are 12 residues in the CDR3. Germline V gives CDR1 WSHSY, CDR2 SAAADI. This chain's CDR3 is CASRQGDEKLFF. CDR3 coding DNA: TGCGCCAGCCGACAGGGTGATGAAAAACTGTTTTTT.

The rearrangement joins TRBV10-1 to TRBJ2-1; 9 bases fit TRBD2. CDR3 size: 16 residues. Germline V gives CDR1 WNHNN, CDR2 SYGVQD (reference sequence). V gave up 3 bases and J gave up 0 bases; unmatched junction bases: 3. The CDR3 bases are TGCGCCAGCAGTGACGGCGGGGGGGCCTCCTACAATGAGCAGTTCTTC. Translating gives CASSDGGGASYNEQFF.

DNA of the CDR3: TGTGCCACCCAAGACTTAGCGGACACCATATATTTT. Amino acids: CATQDLADTIYF. The rearrangement joins TRBV27 to TRBJ1-3; D is unclear. Trimming left V 10 bases short and J 8 bases short, with 15 bases between. Per the germline V gene, CDR1 is MNHEY and CDR2 is SMNVEV (reference sequence). The CDR3 totals 12 residues.